A selection of T cell receptor beta chains follows, all from one sample in a study of human T cells and chemical hapten exposure. MiXCR, applied by TCRdb to the RACE reads, yields one record per CDR3 protein. There are about 120,000 distinct CDR3 sequences in the sample; roughly 15% occur only once, and less than 0.95% lies in the top ten. The sequenced sample was whole blood, obtained in connection with sensitization to the hapten diphenylcyclopropenone (DPC). These receptors were taken from a man younger than 30 with alopecia areata. Some clones in this sample may be carry-over from other donors' samples. CDR3s include the opening cysteine and the closing phenylalanine or tryptophan. A D gene is named only where the DNA matches it firmly. The size of a clone is reported for some rows only, either as once, few or many, or as a class for expanded clones.

J,V,D,length,size,CDR3,DNA
TRBJ1-1,TRBV4-3,.,15,.,CASSPTFGQNTEAFF,TGCGCCAGCAGCCCTACTTTCGGACAGAACACTGAAGCTTTCTTT
TRBJ2-1,TRBV29-1,.,14,few,CSGLPAGRYNEQFF,TGCAGCGGTCTTCCGGCGGGGAGGTACAATGAGCAGTTCTTC
TRBJ1-1,TRBV19,.,16,.,CASSPMVGDEDTEAFF,TGTGCCAGTAGCCCGATGGTTGGGGATGAGGACACTGAAGCTTTCTTT
TRBJ2-7,TRBV29-1,.,14,.,CSVKGLKGPYEQYF,TGCAGCGTCAAAGGGCTCAAAGGGCCCTACGAGCAGTACTTC
TRBJ1-1,TRBV7-3,.,14,few,CASSLKGENTEAFF,TGTGCCAGCAGCTTAAAGGGGGAGAACACTGAAGCTTTCTTT
TRBJ2-2,TRBV12-5,.,13,few,CASGPTNTGELFF,TGTGCTAGTGGACCGACCAACACCGGGGAGCTGTTTTTT
TRBJ2-1,TRBV3-1,.,16,many,CASSQDVWSSYNEQFF,TGTGCCAGCAGCCAAGACGTCTGGAGCTCCTACAATGAGCAGTTCTTC
TRBJ2-1,TRBV19,.,14,few,CASSREGPLGEQFF,TGTGCCAGTAGCCGCGAGGGCCCCCTGGGTGAGCAGTTCTTC
TRBJ1-2,TRBV7-2,.,12,.,CASSLGGDGYTF,TGTGCCAGCAGCTTAGGAGGGGATGGCTACACCTTC
TRBJ2-2,TRBV11-3,TRBD1,16,few,CASSPQDRRNTGELFF,TGTGCCAGCAGCCCCCAGGACAGGAGGAACACCGGGGAGCTGTTTTTT
TRBJ2-5,TRBV6-2/TRBV6-3,.,15,few,CASSYWGRDQETQYF,TGTGCCAGCAGTTACTGGGGAAGAGACCAAGAGACCCAGTACTTC
TRBJ2-7,TRBV6-6,.,12,.,CASKSGDYEQYF,TGTGCCAGCAAATCAGGGGATTACGAGCAGTACTTC
TRBJ1-3,TRBV6-5,.,15,many,CASSRQGDSRNTIYF,TGTGCCAGCAGTCGGCAGGGAGATAGTAGAAACACCATATATTTT
TRBJ1-6,TRBV7-6,TRBD1,13,.,CASSTETGGALHF,TGTGCCAGCAGCACAGAGACAGGGGGGGCCCTCCACTTT
TRBJ1-1,TRBV18,.,15,few,CASSAEPSLLTEAFF,TGTGCCAGCTCAGCGGAACCGTCATTGCTAACTGAAGCTTTCTTT